A selection of T cell receptor beta chains follows, all from one sample in a study of T-cell memory formation after mild COVID-19. TCRdb re-analysed the 5' RACE reads in MiXCR, keeping a single row per CDR3 protein. The sample lists a few hundred thousand distinct CDR3 sequences; about 22% were seen once. Input material: PBMCs or a T cell subset sorted from them (not recorded which). The receptors here all came from an adult woman who had mild COVID-19 (a few samples of this study predate the infection). Cell type and time point are not known. The CDR3 runs from the conserved cysteine through the conserved F or W. D genes are given only for firm matches. The size entry is marked missing in some rows and otherwise reads once, few, many or a size class.

D | size | J | V | DNA | CDR3
TRBD1 | NA | TRBJ2-1 | TRBV12-3/TRBV12-4 | TGTGCCAGCAGTAGAAGTACAGGGGGTGAGCAGTTCTTC | CASSRSTGGEQFF
TRBD2 | NA | TRBJ2-2 | TRBV27 | TGTGCCAGCACCCGAGGAGGCGGGAGGAACACCGGGGAGCTGTTTTTT | CASTRGGGRNTGELFF
TRBD1 | few | TRBJ1-2 | TRBV5-6 | TGTGCCAGCAGCATACAGGGGCGGAACTATGGCTACACCTTC | CASSIQGRNYGYTF
NA | NA | TRBJ1-2 | TRBV27 | TGTGCCAGCAGTTTGTGGGGGAAGGATGGCGGCTACACCTTC | CASSLWGKDGGYTF
TRBD1 | few | TRBJ1-2 | TRBV20-1 | TGCAGTGCTAGAAGAGCAGGGGGTTTCTATGGCTACACCTTC | CSARRAGGFYGYTF
TRBD1 | NA | TRBJ2-7 | TRBV5-1 | TGCGCCAGCCAACCGGGACAGGGATACTACGAGCAGTACTTC | CASQPGQGYYEQYF
TRBD1 | NA | TRBJ1-2 | TRBV19 | TGTGCCACCCTTCCCGGGACAGGGGCTCCTACTAACTATGGCTACACCTTC | CATLPGTGAPTNYGYTF
NA | few | TRBJ2-7 | TRBV29-1 | TGCAGCGTTGAGTTTCCAGGAACGTCCTACGAGCAGTACTTC | CSVEFPGTSYEQYF
TRBD1 | NA | TRBJ1-1 | TRBV12-3/TRBV12-4 | TGTGCCAGCACCATTACAGGGGGCGAAAACACTGAAGCTTTCTTT | CASTITGGENTEAFF
NA | NA | TRBJ1-1 | TRBV3-1 | TGTGCCAGCAGCCGCAGCGACAGGCTGAACACTGAAGCTTTCTTT | CASSRSDRLNTEAFF
TRBD1 | few | TRBJ2-2 | TRBV12-3/TRBV12-4 | TGTGCCAGCAGTGATCCCGGGACAGGGTATTCGGAGGAGCTGTTTTTT | CASSDPGTGYSEELFF
NA | few | TRBJ2-5 | TRBV4-1 | TGCGCCAGCAGCCAAGAAAGAGAGACCCAGTACTTC | CASSQERETQYF
TRBD1 | few | TRBJ2-5 | TRBV11-1 | TGTGCCAGCAGCAGTCCGGGACAGGGGCAAGAGACCCAGTACTTC | CASSSPGQGQETQYF
NA | NA | TRBJ2-1 | TRBV5-6 | TGTGCCAGCAGCTTCTTGGCTAGCGACAATGAGCAGTTCTTC | CASSFLASDNEQFF
NA | few | TRBJ2-7 | TRBV29-1 | TGCAGCGCCCTAAAGGGACACACCTACGAGCAGTACTTC | CSALKGHTYEQYF
TRBD2 | NA | TRBJ2-1 | TRBV12-3/TRBV12-4 | TGTGCCAGCAGTTTAGGGCTAGCGGGGGGGCTGGAGCAGTTCTTC | CASSLGLAGGLEQFF
NA | few | TRBJ2-1 | TRBV12-3/TRBV12-4 | TGTGCCAGCACCCTACCCGAGGGGAGCAATGAGCAGTTCTTC | CASTLPEGSNEQFF